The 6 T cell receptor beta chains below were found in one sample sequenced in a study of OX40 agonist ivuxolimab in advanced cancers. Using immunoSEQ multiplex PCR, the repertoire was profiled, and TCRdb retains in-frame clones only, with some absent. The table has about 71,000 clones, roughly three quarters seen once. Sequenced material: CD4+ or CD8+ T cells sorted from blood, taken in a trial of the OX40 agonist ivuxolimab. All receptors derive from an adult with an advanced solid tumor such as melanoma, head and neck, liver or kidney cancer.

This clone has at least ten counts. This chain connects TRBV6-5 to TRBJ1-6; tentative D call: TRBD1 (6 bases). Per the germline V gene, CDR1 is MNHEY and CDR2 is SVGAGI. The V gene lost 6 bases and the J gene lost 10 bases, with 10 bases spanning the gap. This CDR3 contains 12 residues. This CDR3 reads CASRTGQSPLHF. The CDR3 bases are TGTGCCAGCAGAACAGGGCAGTCACCCCTCCACTTT.

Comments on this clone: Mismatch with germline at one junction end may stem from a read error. The CDR3 DNA reads as TGTGCTAGCAGCTTAGGGAACACCGGGGAGCCGTTTTTT. Translating gives CASSLGNTGEPFF. This chain connects TRBV7-6 to TRBJ2-2, with D possibly TRBD2 on 5 matching bases. CDR1 is SGHVS and CDR2 is FNYEAQ in the germline V gene. CDR3 length: 13 amino acids.

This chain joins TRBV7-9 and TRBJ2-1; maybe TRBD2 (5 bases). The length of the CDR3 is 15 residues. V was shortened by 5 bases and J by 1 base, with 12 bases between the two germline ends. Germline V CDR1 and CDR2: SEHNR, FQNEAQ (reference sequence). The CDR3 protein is CASSAGAASYNEQFF. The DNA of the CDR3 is TGTGCCAGCAGCGCAGGAGCGGCATCCTACAATGAGCAGTTCTTC.

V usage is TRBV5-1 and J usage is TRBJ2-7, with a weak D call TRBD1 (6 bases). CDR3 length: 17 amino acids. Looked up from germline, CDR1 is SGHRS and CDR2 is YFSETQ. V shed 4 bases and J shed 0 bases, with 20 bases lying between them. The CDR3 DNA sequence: TGCGCCAGCAGCCCCTGGCAGGGGACCAAGGGCTCCTACGAGCAGTACTTC. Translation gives CASSPWQGTKGSYEQYF.

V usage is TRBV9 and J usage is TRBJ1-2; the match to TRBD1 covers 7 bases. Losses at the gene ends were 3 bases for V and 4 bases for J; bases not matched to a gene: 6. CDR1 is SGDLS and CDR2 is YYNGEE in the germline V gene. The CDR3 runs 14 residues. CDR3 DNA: TGTGCCAGCAGCGCCGGGGACAGACCCTATGGCTACACCTTC. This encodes CASSAGDRPYGYTF.

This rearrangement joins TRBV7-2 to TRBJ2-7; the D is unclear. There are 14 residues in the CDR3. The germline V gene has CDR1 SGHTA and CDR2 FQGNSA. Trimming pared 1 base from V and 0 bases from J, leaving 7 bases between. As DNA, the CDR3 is TGTGCCAGCAGCTTAGACCAAAACTCCTACGAGCAGTACTTC. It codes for CASSLDQNSYEQYF.